The entry that follows covers one T cell receptor beta chain sequence. Its cognate antigen is unknown. The entry originates in a study of T cell responses to AZD1222 COVID-19 vaccine. Study-level findings and limits: CD4 TCRs linked to vaccination spanned spike, dominating at 160-218 and 743-854. The donor group comprised mostly white British people and more females; the analysis possibly underestimated clonal diversity.

Germline CDR1 is SGHVS and CDR2 is FQNEAQ. Deletions cut 5 bases from V and 2 bases from J, with 8 bases between. The CDR3 has 13 amino acids. Sequencing used immunoSEQ multiplex PCR; TCRdb keeps in-frame clones, though not all of them. The sample has more than 85,000 clones, about 90% seen once. The V gene is TRBV7-8, the J gene TRBJ2-3, with no clear D. The receptor comes from an adult in good health. This specimen was peripheral blood, taken on day 0 of AZD1222 vaccination. The CDR3 sequence is CASSLTPTDTQYF. Here the CDR3 DNA reads TGTGCCAGCAGCCTAACTCCCACAGATACGCAGTATTTT.